This TCR beta chain stems from a study of blood T cell repertoires in COVID-19. In the study overall: Sources were T cells, B-cell-depleted T cells, or PBMCs; the material itself was cDNA or gDNA.

In the authors' workflow: The assay estimated nucleated cells by amplifying reference gene primers. Here immunoSEQ multiplex PCR was the method, and the copy in TCRdb shows in-frame clones only, minus some. Clone size and V and J calls were adopted from that table, with D and trimming inferred from the DNA. The sample has 100,000 or so clones, 87% seen once. The clonotype was recovered from a middle-aged man with active COVID-19. Sequencing used peripheral blood.

The CDR3 spells CASSHDRGVWNEQFF. The CDR3 DNA reads TGTGCCAGCAGTCATGACAGGGGGGTATGGAATGAGCAGTTCTTC. The gene calls are TRBV6-5 and TRBJ2-1; 9 positions match TRBD1. The CDR3 is 15 residues long. Germline loops: CDR1 MNHEY, CDR2 SVGAGI. V gave up 5 bases and J gave up 7 bases; unmatched junction bases: 9.